This T cell receptor (beta chain) derives from a study of technical replicates of blood from a handful of donors. TCRdb's table, derived via immunoSEQ multiplex PCR, lists solely in-frame clones and lacks some. The sample comprises 80,000 or so clones, 98% of which are singletons, and around 0.15% rests with the top ten. V lost 6 bases, J lost 2 bases, and 6 bases stayed unmatched. From germline, CDR1 is MDHEN and CDR2 SYDVKM. CDR3 length: 15 residues. The genes are TRBV28 and TRBJ1-5; TRBD1 aligns across 8 bases. The TCR originated in a human donor in good health. Sample: T cells isolated from PBMCs. The CDR3 DNA sequence: TGTGCCAGCAGGCCAGGGGGCGAGGGCAATCAGCCCCAGCATTTT. This sequence encodes CASRPGGEGNQPQHF.